This T cell receptor (beta chain) was recovered during a study of T cells in Graves' hyperthyroidism and ophthalmopathy. Trimming removed 8 bases from V and 5 bases from J, with 18 bases in between. CDR1 SNHLY and CDR2 FYNNEI come from the germline V gene. This CDR3 contains 14 residues. Ten or more counts support this clonotype. Each 10 ml fresh peripheral blood draw supplied the PBMCs. Amplification targeted TCR beta CDR3 regions from RNA transcripts. In the first-round RT-PCR of the TCR CDR3, the HTBI primer set was used. TCRdb analysed the multiplex PCR reads with MiXCR anew, one entry per CDR3 protein. The sample shows some 570,000 distinct CDR3 sequences, 17% of them seen only once.

The source material was blood. The TCR originated in a woman aged 18-29 years with Graves' ophthalmopathy. The chain links TRBV2 to TRBJ1-2; D remains unclear. CDR3 nucleotides: TGTGCCAGCCTCGAGGGCGGACTAGATTATGGCTACACCTTC. Translation gives CASLEGGLDYGYTF.